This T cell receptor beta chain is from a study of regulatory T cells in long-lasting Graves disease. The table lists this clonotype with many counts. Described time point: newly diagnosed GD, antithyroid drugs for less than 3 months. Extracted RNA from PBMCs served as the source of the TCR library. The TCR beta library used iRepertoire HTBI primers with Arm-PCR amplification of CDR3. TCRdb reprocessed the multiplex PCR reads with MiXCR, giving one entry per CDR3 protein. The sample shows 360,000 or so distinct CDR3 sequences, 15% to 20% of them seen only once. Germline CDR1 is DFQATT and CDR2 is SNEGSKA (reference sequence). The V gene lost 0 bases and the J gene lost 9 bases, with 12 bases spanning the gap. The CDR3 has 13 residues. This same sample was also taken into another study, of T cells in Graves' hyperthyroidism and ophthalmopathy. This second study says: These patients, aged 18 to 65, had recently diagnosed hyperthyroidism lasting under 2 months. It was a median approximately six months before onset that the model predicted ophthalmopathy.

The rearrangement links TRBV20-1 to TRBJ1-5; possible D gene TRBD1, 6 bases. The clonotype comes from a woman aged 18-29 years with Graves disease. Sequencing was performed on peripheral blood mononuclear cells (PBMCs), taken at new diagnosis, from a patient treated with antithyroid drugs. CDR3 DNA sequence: TGCAGTGCTAGAGATCCGGGGGGCTGGCCCCAGCATTTT. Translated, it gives CSARDPGGWPQHF.